This T cell receptor beta chain was recorded in a study of blood T cell repertoires in COVID-19. The table lists this clone with a count of one. Only in-frame clones appear in the TCRdb table, and some are missing; sequencing was by immunoSEQ multiplex PCR. Seen here are approximately 170,000 clones, around 86% observed once, and the top ten hold around 3.3%. The sequencing input was peripheral blood. The TCR sequence derives from a man aged 65 to 85 with acute or convalescent COVID-19.

CDR3 nucleotide sequence: TGTGCCAGCAGCTCCGGAGATCTCGCCCAGTACTTC. This encodes CASSSGDLAQYF. This chain uses TRBV7-9 with TRBJ2-5; D is ambiguous. The CDR3 length is 12 residues. CDR1 and CDR2 from the germline V gene are SEHNR and FQNEAQ (reference sequence). The V end lost 4 bases, the J end lost 9 bases, and 12 bases lay between the germline ends. Based on the CDR3 plus reference TRBV7-9 and TRBJ2-5, the full variable domain is DTGVSQNPRHKITKRGQNVTFRCDPISEHNRLYWYRQTLGQGPEFLTYFQNEAQLEKSRLLSDRFSAERPKGSFSTLEIQRTEQGDSAMYLCASSSGDLAQYFGPGTRLLVL.